The 4 T cell receptor beta chains in this list originate from one sample, sequenced in a study of chemoradiotherapy in HPV16-positive cancers. The data were produced by immunoSEQ multiplex PCR, yet TCRdb's version contains in-frame clones alone and is incomplete. The table includes approximately 14,000 clones, 88% detected once. The starting material was blood, obtained from a patient who underwent chemoradiotherapy. These TCRs come from a human donor with HPV-associated anogenital cancer.

V and J are TRBV4-1 and TRBJ1-2; the D gene is possibly TRBD1 (6 bases). Looked up from germline, CDR1 is MGHRA and CDR2 is YSYEKL. This CDR3 contains 13 residues. The V end was cut by 3 bases, the J end by 2 bases, with 7 bases between. CDR3 nucleotides: TGCGCCAGCAGCCATCAGGGGAACTATGGCTACACCTTC. Translating it yields CASSHQGNYGYTF.

This clone was observed once. The chain combines TRBV5-8 with TRBJ2-5, with D possibly matching TRBD2 (5 bases). Looked up from germline, CDR1 is SGHTS and CDR2 is YDEGEE. This CDR3 has 14 residues. Trimming took 3 bases from V and 4 from J, leaving 13 bases between them. CDR3 sequence (DNA): TGTGCCAGCAGCTCCTACAGCGCGGGAGAGACCCAGTACTTC. Translation: CASSSYSAGETQYF.

The rearrangement links TRBV6-1 to TRBJ1-2; a possible D gene is TRBD1 (6 bases). Germline V gene sequence: CDR1 MNHNS, CDR2 SASEGT. Trimming stripped 2 bases from V and 0 bases from J, with 7 bases between. This CDR3 is 14 amino acids long. CDR3 nucleotides: TGTGCCAGCAGTGAAAGGACAGCTAACTATGGCTACACCTTC. Its protein is CASSERTANYGYTF.

V and J are TRBV11-2 and TRBJ1-1; D is unclear. Germline assignment: CDR1 SGHAT and CDR2 FQNNGV. V gave up 2 bases and J gave up 4 bases, with 11 bases separating them. The CDR3 extends over 14 amino acids. The CDR3 sequence is CASSLMVSGTEAFF. The CDR3 DNA follows: TGTGCCAGCAGCTTAATGGTTTCAGGCACTGAAGCTTTCTTT.